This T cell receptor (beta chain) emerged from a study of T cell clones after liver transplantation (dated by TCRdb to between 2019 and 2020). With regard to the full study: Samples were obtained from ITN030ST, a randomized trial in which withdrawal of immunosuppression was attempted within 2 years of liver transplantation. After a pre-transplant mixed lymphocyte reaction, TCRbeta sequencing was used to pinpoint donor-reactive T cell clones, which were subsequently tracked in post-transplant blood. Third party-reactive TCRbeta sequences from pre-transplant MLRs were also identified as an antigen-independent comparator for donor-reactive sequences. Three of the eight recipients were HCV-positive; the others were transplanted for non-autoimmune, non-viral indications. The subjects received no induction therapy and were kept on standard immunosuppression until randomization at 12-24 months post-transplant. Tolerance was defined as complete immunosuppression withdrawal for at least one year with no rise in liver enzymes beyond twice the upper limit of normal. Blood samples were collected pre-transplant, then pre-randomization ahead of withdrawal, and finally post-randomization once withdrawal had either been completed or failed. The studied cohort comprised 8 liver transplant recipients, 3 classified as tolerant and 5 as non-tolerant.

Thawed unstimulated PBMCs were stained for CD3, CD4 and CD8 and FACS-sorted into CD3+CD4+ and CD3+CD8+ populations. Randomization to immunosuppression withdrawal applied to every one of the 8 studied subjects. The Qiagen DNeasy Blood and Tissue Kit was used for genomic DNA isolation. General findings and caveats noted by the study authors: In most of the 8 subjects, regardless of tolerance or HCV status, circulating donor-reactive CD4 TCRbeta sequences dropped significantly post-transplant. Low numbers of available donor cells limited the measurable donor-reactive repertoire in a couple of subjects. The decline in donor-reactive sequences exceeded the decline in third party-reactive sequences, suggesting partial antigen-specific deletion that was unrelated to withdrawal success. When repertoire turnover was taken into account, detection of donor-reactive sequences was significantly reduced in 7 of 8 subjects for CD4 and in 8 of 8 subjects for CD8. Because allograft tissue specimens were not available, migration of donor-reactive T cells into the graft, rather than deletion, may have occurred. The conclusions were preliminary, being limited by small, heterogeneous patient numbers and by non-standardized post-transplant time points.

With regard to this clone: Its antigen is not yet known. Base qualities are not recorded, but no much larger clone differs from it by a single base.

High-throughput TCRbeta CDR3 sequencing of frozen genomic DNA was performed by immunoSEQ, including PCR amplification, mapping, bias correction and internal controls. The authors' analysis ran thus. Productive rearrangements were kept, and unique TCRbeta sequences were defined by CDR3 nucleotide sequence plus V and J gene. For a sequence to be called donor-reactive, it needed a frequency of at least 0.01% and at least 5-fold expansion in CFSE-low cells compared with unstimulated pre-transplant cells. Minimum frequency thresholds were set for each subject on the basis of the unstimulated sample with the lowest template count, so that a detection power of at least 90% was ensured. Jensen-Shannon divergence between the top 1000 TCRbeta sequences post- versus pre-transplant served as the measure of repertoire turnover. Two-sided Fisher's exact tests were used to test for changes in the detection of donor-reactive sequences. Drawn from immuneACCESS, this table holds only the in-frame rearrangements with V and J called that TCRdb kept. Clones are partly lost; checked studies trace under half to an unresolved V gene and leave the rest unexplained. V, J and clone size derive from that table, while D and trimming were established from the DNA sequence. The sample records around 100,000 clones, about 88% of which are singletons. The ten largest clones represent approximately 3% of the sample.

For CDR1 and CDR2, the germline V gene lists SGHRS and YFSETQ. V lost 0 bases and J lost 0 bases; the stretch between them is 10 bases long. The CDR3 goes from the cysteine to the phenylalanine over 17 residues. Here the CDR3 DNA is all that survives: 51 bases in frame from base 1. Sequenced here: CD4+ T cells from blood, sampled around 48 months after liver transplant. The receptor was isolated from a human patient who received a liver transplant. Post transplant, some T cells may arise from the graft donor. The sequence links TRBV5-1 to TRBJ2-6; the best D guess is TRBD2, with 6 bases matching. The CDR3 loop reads CASSLVGLTSGANVLTF. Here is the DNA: TGCGCCAGCAGCTTGGTGGGACTCACCTCTGGGGCCAACGTCCTGACTTTC.